Below, one T cell receptor (beta chain) is given with its context. Its matching antigen is unknown. TCRdb ran MiXCR on the reads and lists one entry per CDR3 protein. The table lists fewer than 900,000 distinct CDR3 sequences, 25% to 30% of them singletons. The germline gives CDR1 SNHLY, CDR2 FYNNEI. The CDR3 covers 16 residues. J gave up 0 bases and V 5 bases, and 7 bases lay outside the gene matches. This entry is derived from a study of T cell repertoires in cytomegalovirus infection. Turning to the study itself: HLA-B-restricted CMV epitopes that are well studied, plus recently identified HLA-C-restricted ones, were used by the study. Evidence of both CMV infection and a matching HLA type came from public TCR beta signatures.

Study findings and constraints: Ex vivo responses were dominated by HLA-C-restricted CMV-specific TCR beta clonotypes. Cumulated frequencies of public TCR beta families served to identify carriers of CMV plus the relevant HLA.

This chain joins TRBV2 and TRBJ2-1, with TRBD1 matching 7 bases. The source of this sequence is a human donor in good health (CMV status not recorded). Some clones in this sample may be carry-over from other donors' samples. Sequenced here: cultured CD8+ T cells from PBMCs, sampled from culture after CMV antigen stimulation. The CDR3: CASSTDRVSSYNEQFF. CDR3 in DNA: TGTGCCAGCAGTACAGACAGGGTGAGCTCCTACAATGAGCAGTTCTTC.